This TCR beta chain was profiled in a study of T-cell reconstitution after alpha-beta-depleted transplantation in children. Study-level results: T-cell numbers and diversity one year post-transplant derived largely from freshly generated T cells. Several patients had high TCRbeta diversity at day 60; it came from surviving recipient T cells and thymic progenitors. Reportedly, roughly two months post-transplant, alpha-beta T cells arose from several hundred expanded graft clones.

This clonotype was recorded at least ten times. Its antigen is undetermined. Molecular barcoding with unique molecular identifiers was used for the TCRbeta library. TCRdb re-derived calls from the PCR reads in MiXCR, one entry per CDR3 protein. The sample gives approximately 230,000 distinct CDR3 sequences, over 20% of which show up once; roughly 2.6% is in the top ten. This sequence was found in a girl aged 2 to 10 with Fanconi anemia, due to receive a stem cell transplant. The specimen comprised PBMCs, sampled before TCRalphabeta/CD19-depleted stem cell transplant.

The DNA for the CDR3 is TGTGCCAGCTCACCACCCCCTCCCCACCGGGACAGCAATCAGCCCCAGCATTTT. This gives the protein CASSPPPPHRDSNQPQHF. The chain employs TRBV18 and TRBJ1-5; perhaps TRBD1 as D (5 bases). The V gene's germline CDR1 is KGHSH and CDR2 LQKENI. The CDR3 contains 18 residues. Trimming left V 0 bases short and J 1 base short, with 16 bases between.